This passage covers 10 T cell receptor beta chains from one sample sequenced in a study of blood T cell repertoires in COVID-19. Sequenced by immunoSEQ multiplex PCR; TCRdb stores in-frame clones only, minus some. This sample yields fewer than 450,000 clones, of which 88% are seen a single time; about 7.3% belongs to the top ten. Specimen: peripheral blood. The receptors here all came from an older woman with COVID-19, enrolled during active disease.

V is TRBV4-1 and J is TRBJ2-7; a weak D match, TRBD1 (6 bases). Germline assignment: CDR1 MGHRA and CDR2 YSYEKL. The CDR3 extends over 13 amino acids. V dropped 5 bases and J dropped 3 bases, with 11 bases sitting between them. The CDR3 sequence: CASSSWTDYEQYF. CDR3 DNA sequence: TGCGCCAGCAGCTCTTGGACAGACTACGAGCAGTACTTC.

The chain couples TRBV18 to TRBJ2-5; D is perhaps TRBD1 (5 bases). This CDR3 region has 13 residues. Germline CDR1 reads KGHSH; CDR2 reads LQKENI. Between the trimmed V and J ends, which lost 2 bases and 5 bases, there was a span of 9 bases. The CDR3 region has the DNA TGTGCCAGCTCACCAACCAGGGATGAGACCCAGTACTTC. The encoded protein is CASSPTRDETQYF.

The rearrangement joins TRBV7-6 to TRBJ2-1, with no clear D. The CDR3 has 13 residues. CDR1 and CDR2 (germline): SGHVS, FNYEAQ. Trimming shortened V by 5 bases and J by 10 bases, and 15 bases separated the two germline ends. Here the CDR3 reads CASSADPSGEQFF. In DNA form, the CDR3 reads TGTGCCAGCAGCGCGGATCCTAGTGGCGAGCAGTTCTTC.

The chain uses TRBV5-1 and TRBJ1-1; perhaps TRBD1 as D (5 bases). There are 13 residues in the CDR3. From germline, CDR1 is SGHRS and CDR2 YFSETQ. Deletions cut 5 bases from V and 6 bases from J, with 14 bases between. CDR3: CASRGQGFPEAFF. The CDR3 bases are TGCGCCAGCAGAGGACAAGGCTTCCCTGAAGCTTTCTTT.

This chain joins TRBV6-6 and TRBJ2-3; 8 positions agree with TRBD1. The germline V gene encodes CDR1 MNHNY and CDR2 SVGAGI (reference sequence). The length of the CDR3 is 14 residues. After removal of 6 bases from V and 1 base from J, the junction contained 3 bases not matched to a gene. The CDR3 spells CASRQTGGTDTQYF. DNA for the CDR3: TGTGCCAGCAGACAGACAGGGGGCACAGATACGCAGTATTTT.

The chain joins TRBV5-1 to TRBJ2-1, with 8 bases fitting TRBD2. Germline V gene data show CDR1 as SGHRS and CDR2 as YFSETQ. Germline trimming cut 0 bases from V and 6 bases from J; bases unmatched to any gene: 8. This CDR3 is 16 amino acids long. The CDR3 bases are TGCGCCAGCAGCTTGGCCAGGGCCAGCGGGAGCAATGAGCAGTTCTTC. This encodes CASSLARASGSNEQFF.

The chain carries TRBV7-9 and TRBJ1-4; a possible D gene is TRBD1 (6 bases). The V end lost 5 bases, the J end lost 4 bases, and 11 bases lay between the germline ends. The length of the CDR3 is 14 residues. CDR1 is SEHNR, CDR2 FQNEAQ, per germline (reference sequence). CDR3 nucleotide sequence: TGTGCCAGCAGCGTCGACAGGAGTAATGAAAAACTGTTTTTT. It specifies CASSVDRSNEKLFF.

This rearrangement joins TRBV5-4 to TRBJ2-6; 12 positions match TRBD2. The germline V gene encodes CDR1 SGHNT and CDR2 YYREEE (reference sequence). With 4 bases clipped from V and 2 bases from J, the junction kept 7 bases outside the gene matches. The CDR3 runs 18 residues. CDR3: CASSRRLAGAPGANVLTF. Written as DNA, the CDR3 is TGTGCCAGCAGCCGCAGACTAGCGGGGGCCCCTGGGGCCAACGTCCTGACTTTC.

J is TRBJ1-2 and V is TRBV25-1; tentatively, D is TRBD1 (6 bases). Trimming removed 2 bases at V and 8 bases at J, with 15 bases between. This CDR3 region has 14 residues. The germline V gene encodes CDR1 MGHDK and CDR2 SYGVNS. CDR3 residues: CASSEKGVWRGYTF. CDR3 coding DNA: TGTGCCAGCAGTGAAAAGGGGGTCTGGAGGGGCTACACCTTC.

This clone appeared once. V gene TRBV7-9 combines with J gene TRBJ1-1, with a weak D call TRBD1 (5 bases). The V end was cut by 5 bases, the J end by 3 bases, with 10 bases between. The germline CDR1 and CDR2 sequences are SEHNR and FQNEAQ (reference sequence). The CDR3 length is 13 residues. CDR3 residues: CASSIRGDTEAFF. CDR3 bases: TGTGCCAGCAGCATCCGGGGGGACACTGAAGCTTTCTTT.